Below, 8 T cell receptor beta chains from the same sample are listed, as sequenced in a study of regulatory T cells in long-lasting Graves disease. Time point specified: newly diagnosed GD, antithyroid drugs for less than 3 months. There was RNA extracted from PBMCs, and the TCR library was made from it. The authors built TCR beta libraries using iRepertoire HTBI primers and Arm-PCR of CDR3 regions. TCRdb independently ran MiXCR on the multiplex PCR reads; one entry per CDR3 protein. The sample lists approximately 560,000 distinct CDR3 sequences, around 16% occurring once. This sample was shared with a second study, whose subject was T cells in Graves' hyperthyroidism and ophthalmopathy.

This specimen consisted of peripheral blood mononuclear cells (PBMCs), obtained at new diagnosis, from a patient treated with antithyroid drugs. The source of these receptors is a man aged 18 to 35 with Graves disease.

The chain joins TRBV19 to TRBJ1-5; the D gene is possibly TRBD1 (5 bases). The CDR3 totals 18 residues. CDR1 and CDR2 from the germline V gene are LNHDA and SQIVND (reference sequence). Deletions cut 3 bases from V and 9 bases from J, with 27 bases between. The CDR3 region is CASSITPSGTIRPRPQHF. The CDR3 DNA reads TGTGCCAGTAGTATTACCCCCTCCGGGACTATCAGGCCCCGGCCCCAGCATTTT.

This clonotype was recorded many times. The rearrangement joins TRBV5-1 to TRBJ1-1; no reliable D call. This CDR3 has 15 amino acids. V dropped 0 bases and J dropped 4 bases, with 13 bases sitting between them. Germline CDR1 reads SGHRS; CDR2 reads YFSETQ. For the CDR3, the DNA is TGCGCCAGCAGCTTGGCCGGGGTCGGTGGCACTGAAGCTTTCTTT. Its protein is CASSLAGVGGTEAFF. Drawing the rest from reference TRBV5-1 and TRBJ1-1, the complete variable domain is KAGVTQTPRYLIKTRGQQVTLSCSPISGHRSVSWYQQTPGQGLQFLFEYFSETQRNKGNFPGRFSGRQFSNSRSEMNVSTLELGDSALYLCASSLAGVGGTEAFFGQGTRLTVV.

This chain uses TRBV11-2 with TRBJ2-3, with D perhaps matching TRBD2 (6 bases). V lost 6 bases and J 6 bases, leaving 16 bases between the germline ends. Germline CDR1 is SGHAT and CDR2 is FQNNGV. CDR3 size: 14 residues. As DNA, the CDR3 is TGTGCCAGCAGGAGACGCCGGCTAGCGGATACGCAGTATTTT. It codes for CASRRRRLADTQYF.

This clonotype showed up many times. V gene TRBV2 combines with J gene TRBJ2-1, with a tentative D call TRBD2 (7 bases). CDR1 and CDR2 from the germline V gene are SNHLY and FYNNEI. Trimming stripped 8 bases from V and 3 bases from J, with 14 bases between. The CDR3 runs to 14 residues. The CDR3 DNA sequence: TGTGCCAGCCGGAGTAGGGGGGGCTACAATGAGCAGTTCTTC. Translated, it gives CASRSRGGYNEQFF.

This sequence joins TRBV7-9 and TRBJ1-1, with D perhaps matching TRBD1 (6 bases). V lost 5 bases and J 5 bases, leaving 15 bases between the germline ends. CDR1 and CDR2 from the germline V gene are SEHNR and FQNEAQ (reference sequence). This CDR3 comprises 14 residues. CDR3 sequence: CASSPPTGRTEAFF. In DNA, the CDR3 is TGTGCCAGCAGCCCCCCCACAGGGCGGACTGAAGCTTTCTTT.

Regarding this clonotype: It may be a read error: a sequence one base away is much more abundant. The chain combines TRBV6-2 or TRBV6-3 with TRBJ2-3, with D perhaps matching TRBD1 or TRBD2 (5 bases each). Per the germline V gene, CDR1 is MNHEY and CDR2 is SVGEGT. The ends were cut back, 5 bases at V and 6 bases at J, with 18 bases in the middle. The CDR3 extends over 15 amino acids. CDR3 DNA sequence: TGTGCCAGCAGTAAAGGGGACGCCGGGGTCGATACGCAGTATTTT. Amino acid sequence: CASSKGDAGVDTQYF.

This sequence joins TRBV20-1 and TRBJ2-2; D remains ambiguous. In germline, CDR1 is DFQATT, CDR2 SNEGSKA (reference sequence). This CDR3 is built from 13 residues. V was trimmed by 4 bases and J by 0 bases, leaving 6 bases between them. Written as DNA, the CDR3 is TGCAGTGCTAAACAATCGAACACCGGGGAGCTGTTTTTT. It yields the protein CSAKQSNTGELFF.

This rearrangement joins TRBV12-3 or TRBV12-4 to TRBJ2-2; D is undetermined. CDR3 length equals 15 residues. The V gene lost 5 bases and the J gene lost 4 bases, with 14 bases spanning the gap. CDR3 nucleotides: TGTGCCAGCAGTGTATTATCGGTGGGCACCGGGGAGCTGTTTTTT. This encodes CASSVLSVGTGELFF.